Below are 24 T cell receptor beta chains sequenced from a single sample in a study of T cell responses to AZD1222 COVID-19 vaccine. Generated by immunoSEQ multiplex PCR, the TCRdb table keeps only in-frame clones and is missing some. The table lists about 77,000 clones, 92% of them singletons, with around 5.1% in the top ten. The material sequenced was peripheral blood, taken 28 days after the second AZD1222 dose. The receptors stem from an adult who received the AZD1222 COVID-19 vaccine.

This rearrangement joins TRBV5-5 to TRBJ2-7; tentatively, D is TRBD1 (6 bases). The V gene's germline CDR1 is SGHKS and CDR2 YYEKEE (reference sequence). V gave up 4 bases and J gave up 3 bases, with 11 bases separating them. This CDR3 region has 13 residues. The CDR3 bases are TGTGCCAGCAGCCACGGGGACAACTACGAGCAGTACTTC. Protein: CASSHGDNYEQYF.

In regard to this clone: Germline and junction disagree at one end, which may indicate a read error. The chain recombines TRBV7-3 with TRBJ2-1, with D uncertain. The CDR3 has 13 residues. Germline-derived CDR1 and CDR2 are SGHTA and FQGTGA. The CDR3 DNA sequence: TGTGCCAGCAGCTTGGCCTCCGACAATGAGCAGTTCTTC. This encodes CASSLASDNEQFF. Drawing the rest from reference TRBV7-3 and TRBJ2-1, the complete variable domain is GAGVSQTPSNKVTEKGKYVELRCDPISGHTALYWYRQSLGQGPEFLIYFQGTGAADDSGLPNDRFFAVRPEGSVSTLKIQRTERGDSAVYLCASSLASDNEQFFGPGTRLTVL.

This chain links TRBV3-1 (or the pseudogene TRBV3-2) with TRBJ1-1; 7 nucleotides line up with TRBD1. From germline, CDR1 is LGHDT and CDR2 YNNKEL (reference sequence). The CDR3 extends over 15 amino acids. The J segment lost 1 base and the V segment lost 0 bases, leaving 2 bases of the junction unmatched. The CDR3 DNA follows: TGTGCCAGCAGCCAAGAGGGACAGAAGAACACTGAAGCTTTCTTT. Protein sequence: CASSQEGQKNTEAFF.

The J gene is TRBJ1-1, the V gene TRBV7-2, with D maybe TRBD1 (6 bases). The CDR3 loop spans 15 amino acids. Per germline, CDR1 SGHTA and CDR2 FQGNSA. V gave up 2 bases and J gave up 1 base, with 11 bases separating them. CDR3 residues: CASSLFAGANTEAFF. The DNA for the CDR3 is TGTGCCAGCAGCTTATTCGCAGGGGCGAACACTGAAGCTTTCTTT.

The CDR3 DNA reads TGCGCCAGCAGCCAAGATAGAGGCGCATCTCCTGGAGGAGATGGCTACACCTTC. Amino acid sequence: CASSQDRGASPGGDGYTF. The V gene is TRBV4-3, the J gene TRBJ1-2; D is unclear. This CDR3 contains 18 residues. Germline CDR1 and CDR2: LGHNA and YSLEER. Trimming removed 0 bases from V and 6 bases from J, with 23 bases in between.

V usage is TRBV19 and J usage is TRBJ2-1, with 13 bases lining up with TRBD2. Germline loops: CDR1 LNHDA, CDR2 SQIVND (reference sequence). This CDR3 has 16 amino acids. Trimming took 5 bases from V and 8 from J; bases not matched to a gene: 9. The DNA for the CDR3 is TGTGCCAGTAGTCCGACGAGGACTAGCGGGAGTCATGAGCAGTTCTTC. Residues: CASSPTRTSGSHEQFF. Drawing the rest from reference TRBV19 and TRBJ2-1, the complete variable domain is DGGITQSPKYLFRKEGQNVTLSCEQNLNHDAMYWYRQDPGQGLRLIYYSQIVNDFQKGDIAEGYSVSREKKESFPLTVTSAQKNPTAFYLCASSPTRTSGSHEQFFGPGTRLTVL.

A single count supports this clone. The V gene is TRBV7-3, the J gene TRBJ1-5, with TRBD1 as a possible D gene (6 bases). The germline V and J ends were trimmed by 3 bases and 0 bases, with 15 bases remaining between them. Germline CDR1 and CDR2: SGHTA and FQGTGA. The CDR3 totals 17 residues. The DNA for the CDR3 is TGTGCCAGCAGCTTCGGACAGAAGGCAGGTAGCAATCAGCCCCAGCATTTT. Protein sequence: CASSFGQKAGSNQPQHF. The full variable domain, completed using reference TRBV7-3 and TRBJ1-5, is GAGVSQTPSNKVTEKGKYVELRCDPISGHTALYWYRQSLGQGPEFLIYFQGTGAADDSGLPNDRFFAVRPEGSVSTLKIQRTERGDSAVYLCASSFGQKAGSNQPQHFGDGTRLSIL.

J is TRBJ1-2 and V is TRBV4-2; no clear D gene. The germline V gene encodes CDR1 LGHNA and CDR2 YNFKEQ. This CDR3 spans 13 amino acids. The V and J ends lost 2 bases and 4 bases respectively, with 8 bases between them. The CDR3 sequence: CASSQPPSYGYTF. The CDR3 DNA reads TGTGCCAGCAGCCAACCCCCCAGCTATGGCTACACCTTC.

The chain has TRBV5-4 and TRBJ2-3, with 11 nucleotides matching TRBD2. The V and J ends lost 0 bases and 0 bases, in that order; junction bases with no gene match: 0. Germline V lookup: CDR1 SGHNT, CDR2 YYREEE (reference sequence). The CDR3 consists of 16 residues. The CDR3 protein is CASSLGTSGSTDTQYF. The CDR3 DNA reads as TGTGCCAGCAGCTTGGGGACTAGCGGGAGCACAGATACGCAGTATTTT.

This clone showed up just a few times. This rearrangement joins TRBV7-2 to TRBJ1-4, with TRBD1 matching 10 bases. The CDR3 contains 16 residues. Per germline, CDR1 SGHTA and CDR2 FQGNSA. With V trimmed by 7 bases and J by 3 bases, 8 bases remained unmatched. The CDR3 sequence is CASTSRTGGSNEKLFF. The CDR3 coding sequence is TGTGCCAGCACCTCCCGGACAGGGGGTTCTAATGAAAAACTGTTTTTT.

This chain joins TRBV6-5 and TRBJ1-2, with D maybe TRBD1 (5 bases). V shed 7 bases and J shed 5 bases, with 20 bases lying between them. CDR1 is MNHEY and CDR2 is SVGAGI in the germline V gene. The CDR3 is 15 residues long. CDR3 DNA sequence: TGTGCCAGCATAAGGGCAGGCAGGACATTGTATGGCTACACCTTC. Its protein product is CASIRAGRTLYGYTF.

The chain links TRBV10-3 to TRBJ2-1, with D possibly TRBD2 on 6 matching bases. The CDR3 totals 14 residues. CDR1 is ENHRY and CDR2 is SYGVKD in the germline V gene. V lost 7 bases and J lost 4, with 14 bases in between. CDR3 sequence: CAIMSSDQYNEQFF. The CDR3 bases are TGTGCCATCATGTCTAGCGACCAGTACAATGAGCAGTTCTTC.

V usage is TRBV5-6 and J usage is TRBJ1-2; D unresolved. This CDR3 has 14 amino acids. Germline V lookup: CDR1 SGHDT, CDR2 YYEEEE. Trimming left V 2 bases short and J 7 bases short, with 15 bases between. CDR3 coding DNA: TGTGCCAGCAGCTTATTTGAGAGGCTCGGTGGCTACACCTTC. As protein: CASSLFERLGGYTF. The variable domain in full, with the rest retrieved from reference TRBV5-6 and TRBJ1-2, is DAGVTQSPTHLIKTRGQQVTLRCSPKSGHDTVSWYQQALGQGPQFIFQYYEEEERQRGNFPDRFSGHQFPNYSSELNVNALLLGDSALYLCASSLFERLGGYTFGSGTRLTVV.

V and J are TRBV3-1 (or the pseudogene TRBV3-2) and TRBJ2-7; D call uncertain. Germline-derived CDR1 and CDR2 are LGHDT and YNNKEL (reference sequence). The V gene lost 4 bases and the J gene lost 2 bases, with 12 bases spanning the gap. The CDR3 covers 14 residues. CDR3 nucleotide sequence: TGTGCCAGCAGCCCCGAGCCCGTTGCCTACGAGCAGTACTTC. It specifies CASSPEPVAYEQYF.

This chain's CDR3 is CASSKLGESSYNEQFF. Written as DNA, the CDR3 is TGTGCCAGCAGCAAGTTGGGCGAGAGCTCCTACAATGAGCAGTTCTTC. This chain uses TRBV9 with TRBJ2-1, with D unclear. Germline-derived CDR1 and CDR2 are SGDLS and YYNGEE. V was shortened by 4 bases and J by 0 bases, with 14 bases between the two germline ends. The CDR3 consists of 16 residues.

The chain couples TRBV6-1 to TRBJ1-5; no reliable D call. The V end lost 1 base, the J end lost 11 bases, and 9 bases lay between the germline ends. There are 12 residues in the CDR3. CDR1 is MNHNS, CDR2 SASEGT, per germline. Here the CDR3 DNA reads TGTGCCAGCAGTGAAGTCCAGAAAGCCCAGCATTTT. It translates to CASSEVQKAQHF.

The rearrangement joins TRBV18 to TRBJ2-7, with 7 bases lining up with TRBD2. The CDR3 loop spans 16 amino acids. Germline trimming cut 6 bases from V and 2 bases from J; bases unmatched to any gene: 13. The germline V gene has CDR1 KGHSH and CDR2 LQKENI. CDR3 sequence reads: CASSHRTGGGAYEQYF. CDR3 DNA sequence: TGTGCCAGCTCCCACAGAACGGGGGGAGGGGCCTACGAGCAGTACTTC.

The V call is TRBV9, the J call TRBJ2-3; no firm D call. Trimming removed 0 bases at V and 4 bases at J, with 3 bases between. Per germline, CDR1 SGDLS and CDR2 YYNGEE. The length of the CDR3 is 12 residues. CDR3 amino acids: CASSVGSDTQYF. The CDR3 bases are TGTGCCAGCAGCGTAGGCTCAGATACGCAGTATTTT.

This clone came up a few times. This rearrangement joins TRBV19 to TRBJ2-6; D is uncertain. V was clipped by 0 bases and J by 4 bases, with 13 bases between them. The CDR3 length is 17 residues. Germline CDR1 is LNHDA and CDR2 is SQIVND (reference sequence). The chain's CDR3 is CASSIEGWALGANVLTF. For the CDR3, the DNA is TGTGCCAGTAGTATAGAAGGTTGGGCCTTAGGGGCCAACGTCCTGACTTTC.

The rearrangement links TRBV20-1 to TRBJ2-7; D is unclear. The germline V gene encodes CDR1 DFQATT and CDR2 SNEGSKA (reference sequence). The CDR3 covers 11 residues. CDR3 nucleotide sequence: TGCAATGACGATGCTACAAACGGGCAGTACTTC. Translated, it gives CNDDATNGQYF.

J is TRBJ1-1 and V is TRBV19; D is undetermined. The germline CDR1 and CDR2 sequences are LNHDA and SQIVND (reference sequence). V lost 7 bases to trimming and J lost 2 bases, with 14 bases between them. The CDR3 covers 14 residues. The CDR3 protein is CASTPGISNTEAFF. The CDR3, as DNA: TGTGCCAGTACCCCCGGAATCTCTAACACTGAAGCTTTCTTT.

The rearrangement joins TRBV15 to TRBJ1-2; 9 bases are a match to TRBD1. The length of the CDR3 is 17 residues. Germline loops: CDR1 LNHNV, CDR2 YYDKDF (reference sequence). V lost 3 bases, J lost 3 bases, and 11 bases stayed unmatched. This chain's CDR3 is CATSREGYRGRDYGYTF. CDR3 DNA: TGTGCCACCAGCAGGGAAGGGTACAGGGGGCGTGACTATGGCTACACCTTC.

V gene TRBV7-2 combines with J gene TRBJ1-2, with no clear D. Trimming removed 0 bases from V and 4 bases from J, with 9 bases in between. The germline V gene encodes CDR1 SGHTA and CDR2 FQGNSA. The CDR3 sequence is 14 residues long. CDR3 loop: CASSLAGNRYGYTF. The CDR3 DNA is TGTGCCAGCAGCTTAGCGGGGAATCGCTATGGCTACACCTTC. The whole variable domain, filled in from reference TRBV7-2 and TRBJ1-2, reads GAGVSQSPSNKVTEKGKDVELRCDPISGHTALYWYRQSLGQGLEFLIYFQGNSAPDKSGLPSDRFSAERTGGSVSTLTIQRTQQEDSAVYLCASSLAGNRYGYTFGSGTRLTVV.

V and J are TRBV21-1 and TRBJ1-2. TRBV21-1 is shown as a pseudogene. This CDR3 is built from 16 residues. The CDR3 region is CATILGGRQNLHGYTF. The CDR3 coding sequence is TGTGCCACCATTCTGGGGGGGCGACAAAACCTTCATGGCTACACCTTC.